Given below is one TCR beta chain in context. CDR1 and CDR2 (germline): MNHEY, SVGAGI. V was clipped by 3 bases and J by 2 bases; unmatched bases: 4. The CDR3 is made up of 15 amino acids. TCR sequencing used cDNA made by reverse transcription of extracted RNA. Assay used: immunoSEQ multiplex PCR; TCRdb lists only in-frame clones, some missing. In the table there are more than 200,000 clones, under 70% of which are singletons. This sample is drawn from a study of CD8+ T cells in alopecia areata. The chain couples TRBV6-5 to TRBJ2-7; 10 bases map to TRBD1. This sequence originates from a human donor with alopecia areata. The input for sequencing was CD4+ T cells sorted from blood, taken at week 0. The CDR3 loop reads CASSYRDRGTYEQYF. The CDR3 nucleotides read TGTGCCAGCAGTTATCGGGACAGGGGCACCTACGAGCAGTACTTC.